The 10 T cell receptor beta chains below were found in one sample sequenced in a study of technical replicates of blood from a handful of donors. Clones were sequenced by immunoSEQ multiplex PCR, and TCRdb holds only the in-frame ones, with some missing. The sample shows around 80,000 clones, about 98% of them seen only once. The sequenced sample consisted of T cells isolated from PBMCs. These receptors all come from a human donor in good health.

The chain has TRBV6-5 and TRBJ2-7; D gene ambiguous. The V gene's germline CDR1 is MNHEY and CDR2 SVGAGI. Trimming cost V 0 bases and J 0 bases, with 12 bases left between them. The CDR3 sequence is 16 residues long. CDR3 amino acids: CASSYSTGSYSYEQYF. In DNA, the CDR3 is TGTGCCAGCAGTTACTCGACCGGGTCCTACTCCTACGAGCAGTACTTC.

The chain combines TRBV28 with TRBJ1-1; no reliable D call. This CDR3 has 13 amino acids. Trimming took off 6 bases at V and 1 base at J, with 9 bases between the two ends. Per the germline V gene, CDR1 is MDHEN and CDR2 is SYDVKM. The CDR3 DNA reads TGTGCCAGCAGCGTGGGAGAGAACACTGAAGCTTTCTTT. Its protein product is CASSVGENTEAFF.

J is TRBJ2-1 and V is TRBV7-2, with D possibly being TRBD2 (7 bases). The CDR3 totals 14 residues. Germline CDR1 is SGHTA and CDR2 is FQGNSA. The ends were cut back, 2 bases at V and 6 bases at J, with 11 bases in the middle. The CDR3 DNA reads as TGTGCCAGCAGCTTAAGGGGAGGGGGCAATGAGCAGTTCTTC. Protein product: CASSLRGGGNEQFF. Variable domain in full (rest from reference TRBV7-2 and TRBJ2-1): GAGVSQSPSNKVTEKGKDVELRCDPISGHTALYWYRQSLGQGLEFLIYFQGNSAPDKSGLPSDRFSAERTGGSVSTLTIQRTQQEDSAVYLCASSLRGGGNEQFFGPGTRLTVL.

This rearrangement joins TRBV27 to TRBJ2-3; 7 nucleotides line up with TRBD1. CDR1 and CDR2 from the germline V gene are MNHEY and SMNVEV (reference sequence). V shed 1 base and J 2 bases; nucleotides not matched to a gene: 6. The CDR3 is 16 amino acids. The CDR3 DNA follows: TGTGCCAGCAGTTTATGGGACAGACTATCCACAGATACGCAGTATTTT. It is translated as CASSLWDRLSTDTQYF.

The chain is built from TRBV27 and TRBJ1-5; the D is unclear. This CDR3 spans 15 amino acids. The germline CDR1 and CDR2 sequences are MNHEY and SMNVEV (reference sequence). V gave up 2 bases and J gave up 3 bases, with 11 bases separating them. Here the CDR3 DNA reads TGTGCCAGCAGTTTACGTTACAGTTTCAATCAGCCCCAGCATTTT. Translated: CASSLRYSFNQPQHF.

The chain links TRBV7-9 to TRBJ1-4; 7 bases are shared with TRBD1. This CDR3 is built from 15 residues. The ends lost 4 bases at V and 7 bases at J; junction bases unmatched: 9. Germline V lookup: CDR1 SEHNR, CDR2 FQNEAQ (reference sequence). In DNA form, the CDR3 reads TGTGCCAGCAGCTCTCGGAAGGGGGCAGGTGAAAAACTGTTTTTT. Translation gives CASSSRKGAGEKLFF.

This chain joins TRBV6-5 and TRBJ2-7, with TRBD1 matching over 7 bases. The junction had 5 bases not matched to a gene; V was cut back by 4 bases and J by 2 bases. This CDR3 is built from 14 residues. The germline gives CDR1 MNHEY, CDR2 SVGAGI. Written as DNA, the CDR3 is TGTGCCAGCAGTTGGAGGACAGGAACCTACGAGCAGTACTTC. Amino acid sequence: CASSWRTGTYEQYF.

The chain employs TRBV9 and TRBJ1-1, with D unclear. Germline loops: CDR1 SGDLS, CDR2 YYNGEE. This CDR3 is 14 amino acids long. V was pared by 0 bases and J by 7 bases, with 13 bases between. CDR3 amino acids: CASSVAIDTVEAFF. The CDR3 DNA follows: TGTGCCAGCAGCGTAGCCATAGATACAGTTGAAGCTTTCTTT. The whole variable domain, filled in from reference TRBV9 and TRBJ1-1, reads DSGVTQTPKHLITATGQRVTLRCSPRSGDLSVYWYQQSLDQGLQFLIQYYNGEERAKGNILERFSAQQFPDLHSELNLSSLELGDSALYFCASSVAIDTVEAFFGQGTRLTVV.

This rearrangement joins TRBV2 to TRBJ2-3; TRBD2 aligns across 8 bases. V lost 8 bases and J lost 2; bases outside the gene matches: 9. The CDR3 has 15 amino acids. Germline V gene sequence: CDR1 SNHLY, CDR2 FYNNEI. CDR3: CASPYGRGDTDTQYF. The DNA for the CDR3 is TGTGCCAGCCCCTACGGGCGGGGGGACACAGATACGCAGTATTTT.

The chain is built from TRBV5-4 and TRBJ1-1, with D possibly being TRBD1 (5 bases). The CDR3 spans 15 residues. The V and J ends lost 2 bases and 6 bases respectively, with 17 bases between them. Germline V gene data show CDR1 as SGHNT and CDR2 as YYREEE (reference sequence). This CDR3 reads CASSFQRAGRPEAFF. CDR3 DNA: TGTGCCAGCAGCTTCCAACGGGCAGGGCGACCTGAAGCTTTCTTT.